This paragraph covers one T cell receptor (beta chain) sequence. Its antigen remains unknown. This record belongs to a study of graft-versus-host responses after intestinal transplantation. Overall study: Isolated intestinal, liver-intestinal, or multivisceral transplants were what recipients had. All recipients were given anti-thymocyte globulin induction, and tacrolimus and steroids were then administered for three to four years. Findings of the study overall: Declining HvG levels early post-transplant were linked to peak circulating GvH clone levels.

Assay: immunoSEQ multiplex PCR; the TCRdb copy retains only in-frame clones and omits some. The sample contains approximately 75,000 clones, around 87% of which appear only once. CDR3 length: 14 residues. Per the germline V gene, CDR1 is MDHEN and CDR2 is SYDVKM. V was clipped by 7 bases and J by 3 bases; unmatched bases: 5. The TCR comes from a human donor who was the organ donor for an intestinal transplant. V gene TRBV28 combines with J gene TRBJ1-4; 7 bases agree with TRBD1. Here the sequenced sample was unstimulated CD8+ T cells sorted from spleen or lymph node cells, taken before transplant. For the CDR3, the DNA is TGTGCCAGCACCGAGGGACAGCCTAATGAAAAACTGTTTTTT. It specifies CASTEGQPNEKLFF.